This section outlines one T cell receptor (beta chain) sequence together with its context. Its antigen is undetermined. This entry belongs to a study of cytomegalovirus exposure and HLA in healthy donors. The PCR was carried out with 60 Vbeta primers and 13 Jbeta primers. Measured with immunoSEQ multiplex PCR; TCRdb has only the in-frame clones, and not every one. The table shows some 110,000 clones, with around 80% occurring only once. This CDR3 has 12 amino acids. The V and J ends lost 1 base and 4 bases respectively, with 4 bases between them. CDR1 and CDR2 (germline): SEHNR, FQNEAQ (reference sequence). Whole-study findings and limits: The study recorded 160 or so TCR beta chains that were cytomegalovirus-associated.

Sequencing input: PBMCs. This receptor was taken from a woman aged 18 to 35 in good health and CMV-seropositive. The chain links TRBV7-9 to TRBJ2-5; D uncertain. In nucleotides, the CDR3 is TGTGCCAGCAGCTTAGTCCGAGAGACCCAGTACTTC. It is translated as CASSLVRETQYF.